This T cell receptor beta chain is from a study of human T cells and chemical hapten exposure. Time point defined: patch test 1, 2 weeks after DPC sensitization. Regarding treatment: therapeutic diphenylcyclopropenone sensitization with weekly scalp DPC. TCRdb re-derived calls from the RACE reads in MiXCR, one entry per CDR3 protein. This sample has fewer than 500,000 distinct CDR3 sequences, with roughly 4.8% found just once. The CDR3 contains 14 residues. CDR1 is ENHRY, CDR2 SYGVKD, per germline. Trimming removed 10 bases from V and 7 bases from J, with 19 bases in between. The material sequenced was whole blood, taken in connection with sensitization to the hapten diphenylcyclopropenone (DPC). V is TRBV10-3 and J is TRBJ2-2, with TRBD1 as a possible D gene (6 bases). The receptor was derived from a woman in her forties or fifties with alopecia areata. Some clones in this sample may be carry-over from other donors' samples. CDR3 protein: CASRGPREGGELFF. The CDR3 nucleotides are TGTGCCAGCAGGGGCCCCCGAGAGGGCGGGGAGCTGTTTTTT.